This T cell receptor (beta chain) derives from a study of blood T cell repertoires in COVID-19. Study in general: Nucleic acid was either cDNA or gDNA, and it came from T cells, B-cell-depleted T cells, or PBMCs.

Assignment of participants to cohorts was predicated upon participant-reported clinical history. Recovered participants had two consecutive negative NP/OP PCR tests, healthcare professional clearance, or symptom resolution. The CDR3 runs to 15 residues. The germline gives CDR1 MDHEN, CDR2 SYDVKM. Trimming removed 6 bases from V and 5 bases from J; junction bases left unmatched: 8. Original processing methods: Cell counts per sample came from amplifying reference gene primers. TCRdb's table, derived via immunoSEQ multiplex PCR, lists solely in-frame clones and lacks some. V, J and clone size derive from that table, while D and trimming were established from the DNA sequence. In the table there are hundreds of thousands of clones, around 90% of which are singletons.

The specimen was PBMCs or T cells enriched from blood (not recorded which). The sequence was collected from a woman in her twenties or thirties who had recovered from COVID-19. This chain connects TRBV28 to TRBJ2-7, with 12 bases matching TRBD2. The CDR3 DNA is TGTGCCAGCAGATCTGGACTAGCGGGACACAACGAGCAGTACTTC. Residues: CASRSGLAGHNEQYF.